Listed below are T cell receptor beta chains from one sample, sequenced in a study of blood T cell repertoires in COVID-19. Profiling relied on immunoSEQ multiplex PCR, and the TCRdb table lists in-frame clones only, not all of them. The sample has approximately 300,000 clones; roughly 90% are singletons. Sequenced sample: PBMCs or T cells enriched from blood (not recorded which). These receptors were taken from a young woman with acute COVID-19. The CDR3 runs from the conserved cysteine through the conserved F or W. A D gene is named only where the DNA matches it firmly. Not all rows give a size; the values are once, few, many and, for expanded clones, a class.

cdr3_nt cdr3_aa clone_size cdr3_length d_call j_call v_call
TGTGCCAGCAGCTTAGAAGGAACAGGGGGCTACGAGCAGTACTTC CASSLEGTGGYEQYF - 15 TRBD1 TRBJ2-7 TRBV11-3
TGTGCCATCAGTGAGTCGGGACAGGGGGAGGATCAGCCCCAGCATTTT CAISESGQGEDQPQHF - 16 TRBD1 TRBJ1-5 TRBV10-3
TGTGCCAGCTCACCCCGGGACAGGGTCGCCCCTAACTATGGCTACACCTTC CASSPRDRVAPNYGYTF - 17 TRBD1 TRBJ1-2 TRBV18
TGCGCCAGCAGCTTGAATGAGGGGGCGAGAGGAAACACCATATATTTT CASSLNEGARGNTIYF - 16 TRBD1 TRBJ1-3 TRBV5-1
TGTGCCAGCAGCTTAGATCCGCGAGGGAGGGCTAGGGATGAGCAGTTCTTC CASSLDPRGRARDEQFF - 17 TRBD2 TRBJ2-1 TRBV11-2
TGTGCCGGAAGGACAGACAATCAGCCCCAGCATTTT CAGRTDNQPQHF - 12 - TRBJ1-5 TRBV28
TGTGCCAGCACCCCAGGCCATGGCTACACCTTC CASTPGHGYTF - 11 - TRBJ1-2 TRBV11-2
TGTGCCAGCAGCTATAGGACTGGGAACACTGAAGCTTTCTTT CASSYRTGNTEAFF once 14 - TRBJ1-1 TRBV27
TGTGCTAGTGGTCCCATGGGGACTAGCGGGAGAGCCAACAATGAGCAGTTCTTC CASGPMGTSGRANNEQFF - 18 TRBD2 TRBJ2-1 TRBV12-5
TGCGCCACCGGGACTAGCGGGTACGAGCAGTACTTC CATGTSGYEQYF few 12 TRBD2 TRBJ2-7 TRBV10-2
TGTGCCTGGCAGAACACCGGGGAGCTGTTTTTT CAWQNTGELFF - 11 - TRBJ2-2 TRBV30
TGTGCCAGCAGCGTTGGGAAATCGACAGGGCTTGAGCAGTTCTTC CASSVGKSTGLEQFF - 15 TRBD1 TRBJ2-1 TRBV9
TGTGCCAGCAGTTCACCCTTCCCGAAGACTTCTTACAATGAGCAGTTCTTC CASSSPFPKTSYNEQFF - 17 - TRBJ2-1 TRBV28
TGTGCCAGCAGCTTGGCCGAGGGTAAGCAGTACTTC CASSLAEGKQYF - 12 - TRBJ2-7 TRBV5-4
TGTGCCAGCAGCCCCCGGGACAGGGCGAACGAGCAGTACTTC CASSPRDRANEQYF - 14 TRBD1 TRBJ2-7 TRBV9
TGTGCCAGCAGTTGGGGGACAGCTGGGGCCAACGTCCTGACTTTC CASSWGTAGANVLTF - 15 TRBD1 TRBJ2-6 TRBV6-5
TGTGCCAGCAGCGTAGTATCCCCCAGGGGGGATCAGCCCCAGCATTTT CASSVVSPRGDQPQHF once 16 TRBD1 TRBJ1-5 TRBV9
TGTGCCAGCAGCTCCGATGACAGAATCTCAAACTATGGCTACACCTTC CASSSDDRISNYGYTF - 16 - TRBJ1-2 TRBV5-5
TGTGCCAGCAGCCCAGGGGGCGGCGGGAAGAATGAGCAGTTCTTC CASSPGGGGKNEQFF once 15 TRBD1 TRBJ2-1 TRBV11-3
TGTGCTAGTGGGCGTCCAGGGGGCGAAGGTGAAGCTTTCTTT CASGRPGGEGEAFF - 14 TRBD1 TRBJ1-1 TRBV12-5
TGTGCCAGCAGCCCAGAACTATATATTAATGAAAAACTGTTTTTT CASSPELYINEKLFF - 15 - TRBJ1-4 TRBV7-2
TGTGCCACCCGCCCGACAGGGGACGCTGAAGCTTTCTTT CATRPTGDAEAFF once 13 TRBD1 TRBJ1-1 TRBV10-3